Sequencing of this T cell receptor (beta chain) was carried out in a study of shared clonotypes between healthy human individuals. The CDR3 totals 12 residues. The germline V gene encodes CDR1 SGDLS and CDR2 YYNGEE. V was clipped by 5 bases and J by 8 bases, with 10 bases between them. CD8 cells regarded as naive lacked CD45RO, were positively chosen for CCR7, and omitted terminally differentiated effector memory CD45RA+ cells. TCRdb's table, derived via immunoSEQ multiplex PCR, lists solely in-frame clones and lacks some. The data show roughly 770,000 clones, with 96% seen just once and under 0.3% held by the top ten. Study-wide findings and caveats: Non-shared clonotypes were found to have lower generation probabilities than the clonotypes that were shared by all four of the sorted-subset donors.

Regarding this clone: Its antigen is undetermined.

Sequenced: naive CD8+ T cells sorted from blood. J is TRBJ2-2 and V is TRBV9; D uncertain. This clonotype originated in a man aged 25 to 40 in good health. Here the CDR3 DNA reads TGTGCCAGCAGACAACAGTCGGGGGAGCTGTTTTTT. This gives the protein CASRQQSGELFF.